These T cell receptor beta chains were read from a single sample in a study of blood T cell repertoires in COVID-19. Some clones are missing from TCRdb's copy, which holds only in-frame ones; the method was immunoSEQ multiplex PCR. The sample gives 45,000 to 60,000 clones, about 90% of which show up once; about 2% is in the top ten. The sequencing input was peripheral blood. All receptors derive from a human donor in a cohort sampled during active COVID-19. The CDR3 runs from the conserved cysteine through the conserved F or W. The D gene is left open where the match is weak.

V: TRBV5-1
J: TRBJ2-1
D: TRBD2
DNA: TGCGCCAGCAGCGCGACTAGCGGGGGGTCCTACAATGAGCAGTTCTTC
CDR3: CASSATSGGSYNEQFF

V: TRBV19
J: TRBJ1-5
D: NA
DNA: TGTGCCAGTAGTATTGGGCAGGGTAGAAATCAGCCCCAGCATTTT
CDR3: CASSIGQGRNQPQHF

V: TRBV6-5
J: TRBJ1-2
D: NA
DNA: TGTGCCAGCAGTTACTCTTCAGGGTCTAGCTATGGCTACACCTTC
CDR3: CASSYSSGSSYGYTF

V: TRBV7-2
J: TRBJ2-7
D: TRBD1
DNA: TGTGCCAGCAGACCGGACAGGGGCTTCCACGAGCAGTACTTC
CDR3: CASRPDRGFHEQYF

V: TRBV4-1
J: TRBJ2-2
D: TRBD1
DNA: TGCGCCAGCAGCCAAGGTGCAGGGGGCGGCACCGGGGAGCTGTTTTTT
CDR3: CASSQGAGGGTGELFF

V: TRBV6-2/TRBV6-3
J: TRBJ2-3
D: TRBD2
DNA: TGTGCCAGCAGTAAAAGGACTAGCGGGAGGGCCGGGGAAGATACGCAGTATTTT
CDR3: CASSKRTSGRAGEDTQYF

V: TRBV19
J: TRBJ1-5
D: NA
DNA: TGTGCCAGTAGAATTGGACCAAACCTCGGGGTAAATCAGCCCCAGCATTTT
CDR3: CASRIGPNLGVNQPQHF

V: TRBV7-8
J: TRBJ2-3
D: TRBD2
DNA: TGTGCCAGCAGAAGACTAGCGTTCGGCACAGATACGCAGTATTTT
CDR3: CASRRLAFGTDTQYF

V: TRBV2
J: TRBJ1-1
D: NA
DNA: TGTGCCAGCAGTGAAGGTGCAGGCAGGTACACTGAAGCTTTCTTT
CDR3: CASSEGAGRYTEAFF

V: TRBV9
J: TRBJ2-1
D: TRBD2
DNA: TGTGCCAGCAGCCTTGGGACTAGCGGGATTCTACCCCACTACAATGAGCAGTTCTTC
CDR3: CASSLGTSGILPHYNEQFF